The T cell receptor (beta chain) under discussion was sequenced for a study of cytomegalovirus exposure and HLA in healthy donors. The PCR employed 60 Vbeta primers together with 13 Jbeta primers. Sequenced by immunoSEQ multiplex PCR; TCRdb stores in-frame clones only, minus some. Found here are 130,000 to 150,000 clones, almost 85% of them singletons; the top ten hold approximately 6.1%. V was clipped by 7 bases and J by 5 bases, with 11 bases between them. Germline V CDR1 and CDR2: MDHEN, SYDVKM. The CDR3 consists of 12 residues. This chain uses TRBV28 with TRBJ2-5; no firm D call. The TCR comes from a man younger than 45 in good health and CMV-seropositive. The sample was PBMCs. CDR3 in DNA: TGTGCCAGCAATTCCCCACGGGAGACCCAGTACTTC. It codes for CASNSPRETQYF.